This T cell receptor (beta chain) was sequenced for a study of CD8 T cells in ankylosing spondylitis. TCRdb recomputed calls from the 5' RACE reads with MiXCR, one row per CDR3 protein. Among 200,000 to 300,000 distinct CDR3 sequences listed, about 10% were seen once. CDR1 and CDR2 (germline): MNHEY, SMNVEV (reference sequence). The CDR3 consists of 15 residues. V was trimmed by 2 bases and J by 6 bases, leaving 17 bases between them. The chain combines TRBV27 with TRBJ2-7; TRBD1 or TRBD2 may be the D gene (5 bases each). The sequenced sample consisted of blood, either unsorted or a sorted T cell fraction (not recorded which). The sequence was obtained from a male donor with ankylosing spondylitis or in good health (not recorded which). The CDR3 spells CASSLIRDRGTEQYF. CDR3 bases: TGTGCCAGCAGTTTAATCCGGGATAGGGGCACCGAGCAGTACTTC.